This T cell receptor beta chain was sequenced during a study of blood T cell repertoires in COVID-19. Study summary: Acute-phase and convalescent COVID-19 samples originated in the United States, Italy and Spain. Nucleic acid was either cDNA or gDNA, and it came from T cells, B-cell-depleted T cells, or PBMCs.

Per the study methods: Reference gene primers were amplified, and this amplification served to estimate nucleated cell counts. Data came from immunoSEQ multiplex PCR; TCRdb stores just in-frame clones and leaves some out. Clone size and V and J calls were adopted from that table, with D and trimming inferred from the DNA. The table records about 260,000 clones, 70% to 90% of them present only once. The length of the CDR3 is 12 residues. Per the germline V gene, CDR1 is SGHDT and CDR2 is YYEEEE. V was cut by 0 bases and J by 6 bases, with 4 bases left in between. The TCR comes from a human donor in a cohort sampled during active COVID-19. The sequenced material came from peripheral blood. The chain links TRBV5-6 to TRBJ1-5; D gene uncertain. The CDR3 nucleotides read TGTGCCAGCAGCTTGGTCGGTCAGCCCCAGCATTTT. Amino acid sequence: CASSLVGQPQHF.